These 5 T cell receptor beta chains were sequenced from one sample in a study of cytomegalovirus exposure and HLA in healthy donors. Using immunoSEQ multiplex PCR, the repertoire was profiled, and TCRdb retains in-frame clones only, with some absent. The sample gives some 130,000 clones, approximately 87% of which show up once; about 6% is in the top ten. The sample consisted of PBMCs. These receptors originate from a woman under 30 in good health and CMV-seropositive.

The count of this clone is one. V and J are TRBV30 and TRBJ1-3, with D maybe TRBD1 (6 bases). CDR3 length equals 13 residues. The germline V gene encodes CDR1 GTSNPN and CDR2 SVGIG (reference sequence). The V gene lost 4 bases and the J gene lost 2 bases, with 9 bases spanning the gap. This CDR3 is CAWTGAPGNTIYF. In nucleotides, the CDR3 is TGTGCCTGGACAGGGGCTCCTGGAAACACCATATATTTT.

J is TRBJ2-7 and V is TRBV10-3, with 9 positions matching TRBD2. The CDR3 totals 15 residues. Germline loops: CDR1 ENHRY, CDR2 SYGVKD. After removal of 3 bases from V and 4 bases from J, the junction contained 7 bases not matched to a gene. This chain's CDR3 is CAISDPGGRGYEQYF. The CDR3 bases are TGTGCCATCAGTGATCCGGGCGGGAGGGGTTACGAGCAGTACTTC.

This rearrangement joins TRBV15 to TRBJ1-2; D perhaps matches TRBD1 (6 bases). The V end lost 5 bases, the J end lost 2 bases, and 18 bases lay between the germline ends. The CDR3 sequence is 16 residues long. Germline CDR1 is LNHNV and CDR2 is YYDKDF (reference sequence). The CDR3 DNA reads TGTGCCACCAGCGATGGGGTGGGGGCCCGAAACTATGGCTACACCTTC. The encoded protein is CATSDGVGARNYGYTF.

The rearrangement joins TRBV19 to TRBJ1-1, with 10 positions matching TRBD1. In germline, CDR1 is LNHDA, CDR2 SQIVND (reference sequence). Germline trimming cut 6 bases from V and 5 bases from J; bases unmatched to any gene: 9. This CDR3 region has 15 residues. CDR3 in DNA: TGTGCCAGTAGCGAAGACAGGGGGCTGGGTACTGAAGCTTTCTTT. It is translated as CASSEDRGLGTEAFF.

This chain links TRBV4-2 with TRBJ2-6; 11 bases map to TRBD1. The CDR3 covers 19 residues. With V trimmed by 0 bases and J by 2 bases, 6 bases remained unmatched. Germline V CDR1 and CDR2: LGHNA, YNFKEQ. CDR3 bases: TGTGCCAGCAGCCAAGATCGCCGGGACAGGGGGGCTGGGGCCAACGTCCTGACTTTC. Translation gives CASSQDRRDRGAGANVLTF.